The 2 T cell receptor beta chains below all came from one sample that was sequenced in a study of cytomegalovirus exposure and HLA in healthy donors. Primers included in the PCR were 60 Vbeta and 13 Jbeta primers. Only in-frame clones appear in the TCRdb table, and some are missing; sequencing was by immunoSEQ multiplex PCR. Here the sample spans under 200,000 clones, around 83% being singletons. Specimen: PBMCs. Receptors originate from a young woman in good health and CMV-seronegative.

The rearrangement joins TRBV15 to TRBJ2-5, with D possibly TRBD2 on 6 matching bases. Germline V lookup: CDR1 LNHNV, CDR2 YYDKDF (reference sequence). This CDR3 contains 14 residues. V shed 4 bases and J shed 5 bases, with 14 bases lying between them. In DNA, the CDR3 is TGTGCCACCAGCACCGGGTTCGGGGGTGAGACCCAGTACTTC. It is translated as CATSTGFGGETQYF.

The V and J genes are TRBV30 and TRBJ1-5; unclear D gene. The V end lost 3 bases, the J end lost 1 base, and 13 bases lay between the germline ends. Germline-derived CDR1 and CDR2 are GTSNPN and SVGIG (reference sequence). The CDR3 has 15 residues. CDR3 DNA: TGTGCCTGGAGCGTCGACACGTTCAGCAATCAGCCCCAGCATTTT. It codes for CAWSVDTFSNQPQHF.